The 32 T cell receptor beta chains reported below all come from one sample, sequenced in a study of blood T cell repertoires in COVID-19. TCRdb's copy holds only in-frame clones and misses some; the assay was immunoSEQ multiplex PCR. The data hold roughly 280,000 clones, with under 90% observed a single time. The sample was PBMCs or T cells enriched from blood (not recorded which). The receptors here all came from a woman aged 55-75 years who had recovered from COVID-19.

The V gene is TRBV4-1, the J gene TRBJ2-4; tentatively, D is TRBD1 (5 bases). The CDR3 is 19 residues long. The V end lost 4 bases, the J end lost 2 bases, and 24 bases lay between the germline ends. The germline V gene encodes CDR1 MGHRA and CDR2 YSYEKL. CDR3 amino acids: CASSRRFATGDMSKNIQYF. In DNA form, the CDR3 reads TGCGCCAGCAGCCGTAGATTCGCCACAGGTGATATGTCCAAAAACATTCAGTACTTC.

This clone was recorded only once. Compared with germline, one end of the junction differs, possibly owing to a read error. The chain employs TRBV5-1 and TRBJ1-6, with 7 bases that match TRBD1. CDR1 is SGHRS and CDR2 is YFSETQ in the germline V gene. This CDR3 contains 15 residues. CDR3 sequence (DNA): TGCGCCAGCAGCTCGGAGGGACAGCCGAATTTACCCCTCCACTTT. It is translated as CASSSEGQPNLPLHF.

Of note for this clone: Relative to the germline gene, one junction end is altered; a read error may explain this. CDR3 coding DNA: TGTGCTAGCAGCCCGGGACAGCCTTACTCCTACGAGCAGTACTTC. Translation gives CASSPGQPYSYEQYF. The J gene is TRBJ2-7, the V gene TRBV7-7; 7 bases align to TRBD1. The germline V gene encodes CDR1 SSHAT and CDR2 FNYEAQ (reference sequence). This CDR3 is built from 15 residues. Variable domain in full (rest from reference TRBV7-7 and TRBJ2-7): GAGVSQSPRYKVTKRGQDVTLRCDPISSHATLYWYQQALGQGPEFLTYFNYEAQPDKSGLPSDRFSAERPEGSISTLTIQRTEQRDSAMYRCASSPGQPYSYEQYFGPGTRLTVT.

The chain combines TRBV20-1 with TRBJ1-3; D possibly corresponds to TRBD1 (5 bases). V was shortened by 3 bases and J by 2 bases, with 11 bases between the two germline ends. Germline V CDR1 and CDR2: DFQATT, SNEGSKA (reference sequence). There are 14 residues in the CDR3. This CDR3 is CSASSRGTGNTIYF. The DNA of the CDR3 is TGCAGTGCTAGTAGTCGGGGGACTGGAAACACCATATATTTT.

The genes are TRBV5-6 and TRBJ1-4, with D hard to call. Trimming took off 2 bases at V and 0 bases at J, with 8 bases between the two ends. CDR1 is SGHDT, CDR2 YYEEEE, per germline. The CDR3 spans 15 residues. CDR3 sequence: CASSFEGATNEKLFF. CDR3 DNA: TGTGCCAGCAGCTTTGAGGGCGCAACTAATGAAAAACTGTTTTTT. The full variable domain, its missing parts supplied by reference TRBV5-6 and TRBJ1-4, is DAGVTQSPTHLIKTRGQQVTLRCSPKSGHDTVSWYQQALGQGPQFIFQYYEEEERQRGNFPDRFSGHQFPNYSSELNVNALLLGDSALYLCASSFEGATNEKLFFGSGTQLSVL.

The chain couples TRBV28 to TRBJ1-4; no definite D call. CDR3 length: 14 amino acids. Per the germline V gene, CDR1 is MDHEN and CDR2 is SYDVKM. Trimming shortened V by 0 bases and J by 11 bases, and 13 bases separated the two germline ends. As DNA, the CDR3 is TGTGCCAGCAGTTTATGGGGAGGAGAGAGGAAACTGTTTTTT. Translation: CASSLWGGERKLFF.

This clone was counted once. This rearrangement joins TRBV30 to TRBJ1-6; a possible D gene is TRBD1 (6 bases). Germline assignment: CDR1 GTSNPN and CDR2 SVGIG (reference sequence). The CDR3 sequence is 16 residues long. With 6 bases removed from V and 3 bases from J, the gap between germline ends came to 18 bases. This CDR3 reads CACLQGAQIYNSPLHF. DNA for the CDR3: TGTGCCTGTCTACAGGGAGCCCAAATCTATAATTCACCCCTCCACTTT.

V usage is TRBV12-3 or TRBV12-4 and J usage is TRBJ1-1; no clear D gene. V lost 5 bases and J lost 0, with 7 bases in between. The CDR3 consists of 13 residues. DNA of the CDR3: TGTGCCAGCAGTCAACTCTTGAACACTGAAGCTTTCTTT. Translation gives CASSQLLNTEAFF.

Concerning this clone itself: Its ends do not fully match the called genes, so a read error is possible. The V gene is TRBV5-1, the J gene TRBJ1-4, with TRBD1 matching 9 bases. This CDR3 contains 17 residues. CDR1 and CDR2 (germline): SGHRS, YFSETQ. The CDR3 nucleotides are TGCGCCAGCAGTTTGGCCACTGGGACAGGGTCTAATGAAAAACTGTTTTTT. Residues: CASSLATGTGSNEKLFF.

This rearrangement joins TRBV11-2 to TRBJ2-3; 10 nucleotides align to TRBD2. Germline V gene data show CDR1 as SGHAT and CDR2 as FQNNGV. This CDR3 region has 16 residues. Losses at the gene ends were 0 bases for V and 1 base for J; bases not matched to a gene: 1. CDR3 DNA: TGTGCCAGCAGCTTAGATGGGACTAGCGGCACAGATACGCAGTATTTT. As protein: CASSLDGTSGTDTQYF.

The chain combines TRBV2 with TRBJ2-2; TRBD2 matches 12 bases. CDR1 and CDR2 (germline): SNHLY, FYNNEI. The CDR3 loop spans 15 amino acids. Losses at the gene ends were 8 bases for V and 7 bases for J; bases not matched to a gene: 8. The CDR3 is CASYRLAGVGGELFF. CDR3 nucleotide sequence: TGTGCCAGCTACAGACTAGCGGGAGTGGGCGGGGAGCTGTTTTTT.

J is TRBJ1-6 and V is TRBV5-1; the D gene is possibly TRBD1 (5 bases). This CDR3 region has 13 residues. The V and J ends lost 3 bases and 6 bases respectively, with 7 bases between them. From germline, CDR1 is SGHRS and CDR2 YFSETQ. The CDR3 DNA reads as TGCGCCAGCAGCTGGGGCTTTAATTCACCCCTCCACTTT. This gives the protein CASSWGFNSPLHF. The full variable domain, its missing parts supplied by reference TRBV5-1 and TRBJ1-6, is KAGVTQTPRYLIKTRGQQVTLSCSPISGHRSVSWYQQTPGQGLQFLFEYFSETQRNKGNFPGRFSGRQFSNSRSEMNVSTLELGDSALYLCASSWGFNSPLHFGNGTRLTVT.

The chain links TRBV4-2 to TRBJ2-7; TRBD2 matches at 9 bases. The CDR3 spans 18 residues. The trim removed 1 base at V and 5 bases at J, leaving 15 bases unmatched. Germline assignment: CDR1 LGHNA and CDR2 YNFKEQ. The CDR3 reads CASSQGVGQAGGNNEQYF. CDR3 nucleotides: TGTGCCAGCAGCCAAGGAGTCGGCCAGGCGGGGGGGAATAACGAGCAGTACTTC.

The chain joins TRBV5-1 to TRBJ1-4; D gene ambiguous. With 1 base removed from V and 6 bases from J, the gap between germline ends came to 16 bases. The germline CDR1 and CDR2 sequences are SGHRS and YFSETQ. This CDR3 is built from 16 residues. In nucleotides, the CDR3 is TGCGCCAGCAGCTTGTCTCCGGGAAGGAACTATGAAAAACTGTTTTTT. Translation: CASSLSPGRNYEKLFF.

V and J are TRBV19 and TRBJ1-2, with 9 bases identical to TRBD1. V trimming: 3 bases; J trimming: 5 bases; junction bases outside the gene matches: 16. CDR3 size: 18 residues. Germline-derived CDR1 and CDR2 are LNHDA and SQIVND (reference sequence). CDR3 sequence: CASSIPGGQGGSRYGYTF. CDR3 coding DNA: TGTGCCAGTAGTATTCCTGGGGGACAGGGAGGATCTCGGTATGGCTACACCTTC.

The chain employs TRBV19 and TRBJ1-5, with 9 nucleotides matching TRBD1. Germline V gene sequence: CDR1 LNHDA, CDR2 SQIVND (reference sequence). The CDR3 contains 15 residues. J gave up 0 bases and V 6 bases, and 3 bases lay outside the gene matches. The CDR3 DNA follows: TGTGCCAGTAGACGGGACAGGGATAGCAATCAGCCCCAGCATTTT. This codes for CASRRDRDSNQPQHF.

This rearrangement joins TRBV23-1 to TRBJ2-7, with TRBD1 matching over 10 bases. TRBV23-1 is noted as an ORF with a role that remains uncertain. V lost 2 bases, J lost 2 bases, and 6 bases stayed unmatched. This CDR3 has 16 residues. The CDR3 DNA reads as TGCGCCAGCAGTCAACCGGGACAGGGGCAAACCTACGAGCAGTACTTC. Protein product: CASSQPGQGQTYEQYF.

The rearrangement uses TRBV9 and TRBJ2-1; D is perhaps TRBD2 (5 bases). CDR1 and CDR2 from the germline V gene are SGDLS and YYNGEE. The CDR3 is 15 amino acids. Deletions cut 0 bases from V and 4 bases from J, with 11 bases between. CDR3 loop: CASSVANGKYNEQFF. Written as DNA, the CDR3 is TGTGCCAGCAGCGTAGCAAACGGGAAGTACAATGAGCAGTTCTTC.

V usage is TRBV11-2 and J usage is TRBJ2-5; TRBD2 agrees at 10 bases. Trimming took 3 bases from V and 5 from J; bases not matched to a gene: 6. This CDR3 has 15 residues. Looked up from germline, CDR1 is SGHAT and CDR2 is FQNNGV. The CDR3 loop is CASSLGGLAKETQYF. In DNA, the CDR3 is TGTGCCAGCAGCTTGGGGGGACTAGCGAAGGAGACCCAGTACTTC. Using reference TRBV11-2 and TRBJ2-5 for the parts outside the CDR3, the full variable domain is EAGVAQSPRYKIIEKRQSVAFWCNPISGHATLYWYQQILGQGPKLLIQFQNNGVVDDSQLPKDRFSAERLKGVDSTLKIQPAKLEDSAVYLCASSLGGLAKETQYFGPGTRLLVL.

This rearrangement joins TRBV27 to TRBJ1-2; no definite D call. CDR3 length: 14 amino acids. Germline V lookup: CDR1 MNHEY, CDR2 SMNVEV (reference sequence). The V end was cut by 3 bases, the J end by 5 bases, with 13 bases between. CDR3 nucleotides: TGTGCCAGCAGTTTTTCAGGTTCAAGATATGGCTACACCTTC. Its protein product is CASSFSGSRYGYTF.

The rearrangement links TRBV19 to TRBJ1-3, with unresolved D. This CDR3 has 13 residues. The germline V gene has CDR1 LNHDA and CDR2 SQIVND (reference sequence). Between the trimmed V and J ends, which lost 3 bases and 0 bases, there was a span of 3 bases. The DNA for the CDR3 is TGTGCCAGTAGTATGAGCTCTGGAAACACCATATATTTT. It yields the protein CASSMSSGNTIYF. Together with reference TRBV19 and TRBJ1-3, the CDR3 gives the full variable domain: DGGITQSPKYLFRKEGQNVTLSCEQNLNHDAMYWYRQDPGQGLRLIYYSQIVNDFQKGDIAEGYSVSREKKESFPLTVTSAQKNPTAFYLCASSMSSGNTIYFGEGSWLTVV.

V gene TRBV2 combines with J gene TRBJ1-2, with a possible D match to TRBD1 (6 bases). V was trimmed by 5 bases and J by 8 bases, leaving 18 bases between them. There are 14 residues in the CDR3. In germline, CDR1 is SNHLY, CDR2 FYNNEI. The CDR3 region has the DNA TGTGCCAGCAGTCAGACAGGTGTAGGTTGGGGCTACACCTTC. This codes for CASSQTGVGWGYTF.

This sequence joins TRBV6-6 and TRBJ1-1, with 9 bases matching TRBD1. With V trimmed by 6 bases and J by 3 bases, 5 bases remained unmatched. Germline V lookup: CDR1 MNHNY, CDR2 SVGAGI (reference sequence). The CDR3 sequence is 14 residues long. CDR3 sequence reads: CASRGRTGDTEAFF. The CDR3 nucleotides read TGTGCCAGCAGGGGACGGACAGGGGACACTGAAGCTTTCTTT.

The CDR3 spells CASSPALAASYEQYF. The CDR3 DNA is TGTGCCAGCAGCCCGGCACTAGCGGCCTCCTACGAGCAGTACTTC. This chain links TRBV7-8 with TRBJ2-7, with 8 bases aligning to TRBD2. From germline, CDR1 is SGHVS and CDR2 FQNEAQ. CDR3 size: 15 residues. J gave up 0 bases and V 5 bases, and 6 bases lay outside the gene matches.

The chain uses TRBV5-4 and TRBJ1-1; weak D call: TRBD1 (5 bases). The CDR3 consists of 14 residues. Trimming pared 5 bases from V and 1 base from J, leaving 12 bases between. Germline V gene data show CDR1 as SGHNT and CDR2 as YYREEE (reference sequence). The chain's CDR3 is CASSLGGTNTEAFF. CDR3 DNA sequence: TGTGCCAGCAGTCTCGGGGGGACGAACACTGAAGCTTTCTTT.

The rearrangement uses TRBV28 and TRBJ1-1, with no clear D. Germline lookup yields CDR1 MDHEN and CDR2 SYDVKM. The V and J ends lost 6 bases and 0 bases respectively, with 17 bases between them. This CDR3 is 16 amino acids long. The CDR3 bases are TGTGCCAGCAGCGTGGAGACCCTAGGAGTGAACACTGAAGCTTTCTTT. Protein: CASSVETLGVNTEAFF.

V is TRBV5-1 and J is TRBJ1-3, with no clear D. Per germline, CDR1 SGHRS and CDR2 YFSETQ. With 4 bases removed from V and 0 bases from J, the gap between germline ends came to 11 bases. The CDR3 is made up of 15 amino acids. The CDR3 loop reads CASSPQVTSGNTIYF. CDR3 DNA sequence: TGCGCCAGCAGCCCCCAGGTAACCTCTGGAAACACCATATATTTT.

The chain couples TRBV7-3 to TRBJ2-3; possible D gene TRBD1, 5 bases. The CDR3 has 13 residues. CDR1 is SGHTA and CDR2 is FQGTGA in the germline V gene. The germline V and J ends were trimmed by 2 bases and 9 bases, with 12 bases remaining between them. The CDR3: CASSLQGGSTQYF. The DNA for the CDR3 is TGTGCCAGCAGCTTACAGGGTGGATCGACGCAGTATTTT. Drawing the rest from reference TRBV7-3 and TRBJ2-3, the complete variable domain is GAGVSQTPSNKVTEKGKYVELRCDPISGHTALYWYRQSLGQGPEFLIYFQGTGAADDSGLPNDRFFAVRPEGSVSTLKIQRTERGDSAVYLCASSLQGGSTQYFGPGTRLTVL.

V and J are TRBV28 and TRBJ1-2; perhaps TRBD1 as D (5 bases). Germline assignment: CDR1 MDHEN and CDR2 SYDVKM. V lost 2 bases to trimming and J lost 8 bases, with 15 bases between them. The length of the CDR3 is 14 residues. The DNA for the CDR3 is TGTGCCAGCAGTTTAATCTCAGGGTTTATGGGCTACACCTTC. This translates into CASSLISGFMGYTF.

J is TRBJ1-5 and V is TRBV19; D call uncertain. CDR1 and CDR2 from the germline V gene are LNHDA and SQIVND (reference sequence). Trimming removed 6 bases at V and 7 bases at J, with 19 bases between. The CDR3 runs 15 residues. The CDR3 nucleotides read TGTGCCAGTAGGTTCCTCCCCCTTGACAACCAGCCCCAGCATTTT. The encoded protein is CASRFLPLDNQPQHF.

DNA of the CDR3: TGTGCCAGCAGCTTAGCGGGAGGGTCCGGGGAGCTGTTTTTT. Its translation: CASSLAGGSGELFF. V and J are TRBV3-1 (or the pseudogene TRBV3-2) and TRBJ2-2; TRBD2 agrees at 11 bases. Looked up from germline, CDR1 is LGHDT and CDR2 is YNNKEL (reference sequence). V shed 5 bases, J shed 6 bases, and the junction held 2 bases outside the gene matches. CDR3 length: 14 amino acids.

J is TRBJ1-6 and V is TRBV5-1; tentative D call: TRBD1 (5 bases). V was pared by 0 bases and J by 5 bases, with 9 bases between. This CDR3 spans 15 amino acids. Germline CDR1 and CDR2: SGHRS and YFSETQ. The CDR3 loop reads CASSLVDSNNSPLHF. For the CDR3, the DNA is TGCGCCAGCAGCTTGGTTGACAGTAATAATTCACCCCTCCACTTT.